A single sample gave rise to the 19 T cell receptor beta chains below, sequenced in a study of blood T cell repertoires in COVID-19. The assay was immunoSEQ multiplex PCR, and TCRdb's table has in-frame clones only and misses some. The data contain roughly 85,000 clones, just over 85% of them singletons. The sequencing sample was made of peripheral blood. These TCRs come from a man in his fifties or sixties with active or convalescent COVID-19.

CDR3 nucleotide sequence: TGTGCCAGCAGCCCGTCGGGACTCACGAACACTGAAGCTTTCTTT. Amino acid sequence: CASSPSGLTNTEAFF. V usage is TRBV9 and J usage is TRBJ1-1, with a weak D call TRBD1 (5 bases). Per the germline V gene, CDR1 is SGDLS and CDR2 is YYNGEE. V was cut by 4 bases and J by 1 base, with 14 bases left in between. The CDR3 is 15 amino acids.

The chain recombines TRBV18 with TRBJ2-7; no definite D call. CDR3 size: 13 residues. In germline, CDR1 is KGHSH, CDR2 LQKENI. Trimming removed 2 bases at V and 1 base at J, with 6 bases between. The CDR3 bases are TGTGCCAGCTCACCAGGAGCGTCCTACGAGCAGTACTTC. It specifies CASSPGASYEQYF.

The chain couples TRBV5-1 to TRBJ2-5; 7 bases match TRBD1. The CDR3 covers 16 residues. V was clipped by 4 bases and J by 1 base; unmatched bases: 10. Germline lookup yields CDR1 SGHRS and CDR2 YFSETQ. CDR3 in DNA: TGCGCCAGCAGCAACCGGGATCGGGACAGCCAAGAGACCCAGTACTTC. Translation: CASSNRDRDSQETQYF.

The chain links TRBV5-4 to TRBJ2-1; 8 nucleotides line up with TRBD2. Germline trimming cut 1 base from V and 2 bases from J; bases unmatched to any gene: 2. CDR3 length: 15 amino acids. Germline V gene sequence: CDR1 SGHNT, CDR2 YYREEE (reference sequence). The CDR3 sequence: CASSLLLAAYNEQFF. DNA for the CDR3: TGTGCCAGCAGCTTGCTACTAGCGGCCTACAATGAGCAGTTCTTC.

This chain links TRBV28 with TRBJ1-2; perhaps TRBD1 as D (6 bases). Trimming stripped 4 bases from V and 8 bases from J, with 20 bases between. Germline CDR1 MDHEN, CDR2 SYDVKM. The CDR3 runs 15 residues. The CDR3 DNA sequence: TGTGCCAGCAGTTCAACCGGGACATCTGTTTACGGCTACACCTTC. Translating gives CASSSTGTSVYGYTF.

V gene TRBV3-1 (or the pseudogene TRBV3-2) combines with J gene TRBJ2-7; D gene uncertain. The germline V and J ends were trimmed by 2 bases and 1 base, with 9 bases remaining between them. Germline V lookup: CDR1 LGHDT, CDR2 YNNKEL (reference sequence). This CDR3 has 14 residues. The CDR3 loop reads CASSQRQASYEQYF. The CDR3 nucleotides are TGTGCCAGCAGCCAACGTCAGGCGTCCTACGAGCAGTACTTC.

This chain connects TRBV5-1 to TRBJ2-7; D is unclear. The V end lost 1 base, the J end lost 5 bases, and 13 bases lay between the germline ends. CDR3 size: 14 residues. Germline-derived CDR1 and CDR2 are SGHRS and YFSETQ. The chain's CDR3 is CASSLNAGDHEQYF. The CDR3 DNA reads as TGCGCCAGCAGCTTGAATGCCGGAGACCACGAGCAGTACTTC.

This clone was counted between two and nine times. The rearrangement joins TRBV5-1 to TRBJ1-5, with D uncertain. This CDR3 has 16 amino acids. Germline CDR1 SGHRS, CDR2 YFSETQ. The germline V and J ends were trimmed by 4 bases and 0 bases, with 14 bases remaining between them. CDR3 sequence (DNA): TGCGCCAGCAGCCCTGGAGCCGGGTTTAGCAATCAGCCCCAGCATTTT. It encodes CASSPGAGFSNQPQHF. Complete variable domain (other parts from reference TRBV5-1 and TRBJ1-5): KAGVTQTPRYLIKTRGQQVTLSCSPISGHRSVSWYQQTPGQGLQFLFEYFSETQRNKGNFPGRFSGRQFSNSRSEMNVSTLELGDSALYLCASSPGAGFSNQPQHFGDGTRLSIL.

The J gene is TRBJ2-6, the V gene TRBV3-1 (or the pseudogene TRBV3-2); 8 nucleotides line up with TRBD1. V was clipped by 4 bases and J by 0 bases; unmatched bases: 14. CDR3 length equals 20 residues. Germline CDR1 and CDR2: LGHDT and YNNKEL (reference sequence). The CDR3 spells CASSPPSTGDLLSGANVLTF. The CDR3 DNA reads TGTGCCAGCAGCCCCCCCTCGACAGGGGATCTCCTCTCTGGGGCCAACGTCCTGACTTTC.

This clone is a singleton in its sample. Here the CDR3 reads CASSLGAGALYGYTF. The CDR3 DNA is TGTGCCAGCAGTTTAGGGGCGGGGGCGCTCTATGGCTACACCTTC. The V and J genes are TRBV28 and TRBJ1-2; D may be TRBD1 (6 bases). The V gene lost 2 bases and the J gene lost 4 bases, with 14 bases spanning the gap. This CDR3 contains 15 residues. Looked up from germline, CDR1 is MDHEN and CDR2 is SYDVKM.

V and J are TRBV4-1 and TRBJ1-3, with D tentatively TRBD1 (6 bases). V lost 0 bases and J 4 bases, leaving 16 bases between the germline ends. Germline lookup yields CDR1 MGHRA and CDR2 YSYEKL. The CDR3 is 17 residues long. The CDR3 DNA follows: TGCGCCAGCAGCCAAGAAAGAACAGGGATGACGGGAAACACCATATATTTT. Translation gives CASSQERTGMTGNTIYF.

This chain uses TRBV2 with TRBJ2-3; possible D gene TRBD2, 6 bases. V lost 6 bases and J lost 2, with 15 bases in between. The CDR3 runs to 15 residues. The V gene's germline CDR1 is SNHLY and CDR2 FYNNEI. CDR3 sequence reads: CASSLRDLLTDTQYF. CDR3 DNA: TGTGCCAGCAGCCTCCGGGACTTACTCACAGATACGCAGTATTTT.

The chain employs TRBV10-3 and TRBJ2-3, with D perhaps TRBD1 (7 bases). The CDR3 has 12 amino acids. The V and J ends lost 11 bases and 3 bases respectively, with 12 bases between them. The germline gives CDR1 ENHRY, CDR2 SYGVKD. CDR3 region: CAATGTTDTQYF. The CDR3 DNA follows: TGTGCCGCGACAGGGACTACAGATACGCAGTATTTT.

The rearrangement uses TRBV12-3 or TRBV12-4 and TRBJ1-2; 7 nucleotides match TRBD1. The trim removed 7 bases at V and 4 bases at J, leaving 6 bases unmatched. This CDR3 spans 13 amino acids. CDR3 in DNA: TGTGCCAGCAAAAAACAGGGGTTCTATGGCTACACCTTC. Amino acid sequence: CASKKQGFYGYTF.

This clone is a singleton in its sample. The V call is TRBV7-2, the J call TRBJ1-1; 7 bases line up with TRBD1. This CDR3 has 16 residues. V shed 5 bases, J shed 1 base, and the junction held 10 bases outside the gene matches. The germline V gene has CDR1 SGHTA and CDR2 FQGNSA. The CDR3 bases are TGTGCCAGCAGCCCGAGGGGACAGACTAAGAACACTGAAGCTTTCTTT. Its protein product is CASSPRGQTKNTEAFF.

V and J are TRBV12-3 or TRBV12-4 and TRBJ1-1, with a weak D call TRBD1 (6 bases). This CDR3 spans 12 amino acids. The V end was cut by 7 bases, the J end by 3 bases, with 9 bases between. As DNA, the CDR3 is TGTGCCAGCACAGGGGCCGACACTGAAGCTTTCTTT. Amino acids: CASTGADTEAFF.

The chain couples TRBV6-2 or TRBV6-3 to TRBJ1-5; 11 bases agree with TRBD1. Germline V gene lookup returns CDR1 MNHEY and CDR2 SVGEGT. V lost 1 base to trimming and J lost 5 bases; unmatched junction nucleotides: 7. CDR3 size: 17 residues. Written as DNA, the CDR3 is TGTGCCAGCAGTTACTATGGGGACAGGGGGACCGATCAGCCCCAGCATTTT. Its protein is CASSYYGDRGTDQPQHF.

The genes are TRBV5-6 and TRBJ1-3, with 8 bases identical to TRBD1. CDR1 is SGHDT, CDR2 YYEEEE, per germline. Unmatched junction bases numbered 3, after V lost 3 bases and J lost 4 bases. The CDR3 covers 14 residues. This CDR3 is CASSSGGVGNTIYF. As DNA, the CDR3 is TGTGCCAGCAGCTCAGGGGGCGTGGGAAACACCATATATTTT.

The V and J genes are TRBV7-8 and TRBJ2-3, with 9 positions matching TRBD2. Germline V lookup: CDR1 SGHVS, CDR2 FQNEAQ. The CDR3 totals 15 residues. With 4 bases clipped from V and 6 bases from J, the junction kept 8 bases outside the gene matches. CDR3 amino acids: CASSWGASGVDTQYF. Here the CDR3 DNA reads TGTGCCAGCAGCTGGGGGGCTAGCGGGGTGGATACGCAGTATTTT.